This T cell receptor (beta chain) was obtained from a study of blood T cells in healthy people across ages. Roughly 10 milliliters of peripheral blood were drawn from each donor into EDTA-treated tubes. The trim removed 0 bases at V and 1 base at J, leaving 1 base unmatched. The CDR3 covers 14 residues. Looked up from germline, CDR1 is DFQATT and CDR2 is SNEGSKA (reference sequence). A sample-barcoded 5' primer and a J-beta primer mix were used in a second PCR of about 7 to 11 cycles. Each CDR3 protein gets one entry after TCRdb re-called the 5' RACE reads with MiXCR. The table has approximately 900,000 distinct CDR3 sequences, roughly 29% seen once. This clonotype was seen at least ten times. These sequences were also reported in another study, on T cells of mothers and their children.

The clonotype was recovered from a woman in her 40s in good health. The rearrangement links TRBV20-1 to TRBJ2-5, with 8 bases identical to TRBD2. The specimen was blood. CDR3 region: CSARDTSGQETQYF. CDR3 sequence (DNA): TGCAGTGCTAGAGATACTAGCGGCCAAGAGACCCAGTACTTC.